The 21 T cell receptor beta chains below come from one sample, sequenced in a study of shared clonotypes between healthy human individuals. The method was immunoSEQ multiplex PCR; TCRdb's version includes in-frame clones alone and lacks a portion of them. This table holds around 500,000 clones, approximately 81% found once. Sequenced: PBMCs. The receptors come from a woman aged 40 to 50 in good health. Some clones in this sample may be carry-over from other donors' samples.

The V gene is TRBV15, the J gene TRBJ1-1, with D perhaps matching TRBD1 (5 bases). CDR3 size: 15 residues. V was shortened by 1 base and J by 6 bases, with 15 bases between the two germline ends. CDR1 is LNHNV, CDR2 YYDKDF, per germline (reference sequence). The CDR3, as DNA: TGTGCCACCAGCAGAGCGGTGGGCAGGGTCGCTGAAGCTTTCTTT. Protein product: CATSRAVGRVAEAFF.

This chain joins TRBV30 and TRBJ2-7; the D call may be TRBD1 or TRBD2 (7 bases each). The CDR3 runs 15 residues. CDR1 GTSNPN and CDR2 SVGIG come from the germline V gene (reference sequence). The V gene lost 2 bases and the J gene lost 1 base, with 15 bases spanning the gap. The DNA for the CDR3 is TGTGCCTGGAGTAGGGAGGGGGCCGGATCCTACGAGCAGTACTTC. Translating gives CAWSREGAGSYEQYF. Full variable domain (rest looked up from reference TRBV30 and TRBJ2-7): SQTIHQWPATLVQPVGSPLSLECTVEGTSNPNLYWYRQAAGRGLQLLFYSVGIGQISSEVPQNLSASRPQDRQFILSSKKLLLSDSGFYLCAWSREGAGSYEQYFGPGTRLTVT.

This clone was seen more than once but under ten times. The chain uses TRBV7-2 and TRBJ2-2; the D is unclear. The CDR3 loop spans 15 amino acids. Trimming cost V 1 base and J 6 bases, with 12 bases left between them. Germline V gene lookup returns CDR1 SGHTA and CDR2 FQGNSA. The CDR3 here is CASSLVWGNAGELFF. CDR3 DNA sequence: TGTGCCAGCAGCTTAGTATGGGGAAATGCCGGGGAGCTGTTTTTT.

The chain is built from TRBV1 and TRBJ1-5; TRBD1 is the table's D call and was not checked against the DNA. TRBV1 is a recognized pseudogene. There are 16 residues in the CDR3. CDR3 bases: TGCACCAGCAGCCAATCGCAGGACATCCCCAATCAGCCCCAGCATTTT. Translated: CTSSQSQDIPNQPQHF.

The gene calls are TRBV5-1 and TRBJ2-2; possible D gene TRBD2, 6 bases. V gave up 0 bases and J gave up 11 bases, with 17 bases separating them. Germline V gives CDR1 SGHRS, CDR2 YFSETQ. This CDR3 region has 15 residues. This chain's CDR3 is CASSLADGLPFELFF. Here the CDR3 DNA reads TGCGCCAGCAGCTTGGCCGATGGACTACCTTTTGAGCTGTTTTTT.

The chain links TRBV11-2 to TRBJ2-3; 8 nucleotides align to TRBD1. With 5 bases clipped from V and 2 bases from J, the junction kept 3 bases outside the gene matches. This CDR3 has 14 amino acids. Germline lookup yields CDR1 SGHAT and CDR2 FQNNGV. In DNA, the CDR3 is TGTGCCAGCAGCCCCAGGGGGCACACAGATACGCAGTATTTT. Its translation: CASSPRGHTDTQYF. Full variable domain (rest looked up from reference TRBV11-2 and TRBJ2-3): EAGVAQSPRYKIIEKRQSVAFWCNPISGHATLYWYQQILGQGPKLLIQFQNNGVVDDSQLPKDRFSAERLKGVDSTLKIQPAKLEDSAVYLCASSPRGHTDTQYFGPGTRLTVL.

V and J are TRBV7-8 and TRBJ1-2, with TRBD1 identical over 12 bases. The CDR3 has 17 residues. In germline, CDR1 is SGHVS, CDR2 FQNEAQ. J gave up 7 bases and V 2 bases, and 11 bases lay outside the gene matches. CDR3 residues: CASSLWGQGASTGGYTF. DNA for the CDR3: TGTGCCAGCAGCTTATGGGGACAGGGGGCGAGTACGGGTGGCTACACCTTC.

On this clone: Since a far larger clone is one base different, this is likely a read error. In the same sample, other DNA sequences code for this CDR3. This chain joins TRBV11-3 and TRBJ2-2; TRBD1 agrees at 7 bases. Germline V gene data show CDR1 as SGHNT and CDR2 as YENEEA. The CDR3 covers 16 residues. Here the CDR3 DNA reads TGTGCCAGCAGCTTAGACGCAGGGGGTGTAACCGGGGAGCTGTTCTTT. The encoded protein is CASSLDAGGVTGELFF.

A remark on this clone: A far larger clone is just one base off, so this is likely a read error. In nucleotides, the CDR3 is TGTGCCAGCAGTGAAGGGGCAGGGGGCTCCCACGAGCAGTACTTC. This translates into CASSEGAGGSHEQYF. V and J are TRBV6-1 and TRBJ2-7, with 8 bases matching TRBD1. Germline CDR1 is MNHNS and CDR2 is SASEGT. The CDR3 contains 15 residues.

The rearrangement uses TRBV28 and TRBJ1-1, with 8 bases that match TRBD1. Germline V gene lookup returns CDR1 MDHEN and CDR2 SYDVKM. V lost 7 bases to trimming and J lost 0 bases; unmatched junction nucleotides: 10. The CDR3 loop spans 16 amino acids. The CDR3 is CASKIQGAHMNTEAFF. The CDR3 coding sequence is TGTGCCAGCAAAATCCAGGGGGCGCATATGAACACTGAAGCTTTCTTT.

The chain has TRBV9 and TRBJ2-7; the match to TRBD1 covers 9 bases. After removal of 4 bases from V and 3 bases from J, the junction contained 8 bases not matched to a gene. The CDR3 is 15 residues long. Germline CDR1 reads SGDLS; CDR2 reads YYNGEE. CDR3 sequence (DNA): TGTGCCAGCAGCCCGCGGACAGGGGATTTCTACGAGCAGTACTTC. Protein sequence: CASSPRTGDFYEQYF.

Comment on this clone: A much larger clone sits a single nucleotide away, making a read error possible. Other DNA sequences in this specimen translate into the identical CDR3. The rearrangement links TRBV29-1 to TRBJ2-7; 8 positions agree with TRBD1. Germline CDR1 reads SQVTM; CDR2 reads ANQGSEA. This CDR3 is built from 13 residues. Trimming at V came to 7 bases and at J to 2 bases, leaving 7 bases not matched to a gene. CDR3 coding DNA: TGCAGCGCCGGGACAGGAGGGCCCTACGAGCAGTACTTC. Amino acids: CSAGTGGPYEQYF.

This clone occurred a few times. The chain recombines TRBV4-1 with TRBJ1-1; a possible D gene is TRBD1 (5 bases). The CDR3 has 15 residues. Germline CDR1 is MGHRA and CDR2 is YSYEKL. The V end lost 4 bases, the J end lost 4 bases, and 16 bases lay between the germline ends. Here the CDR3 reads CASSRVGAAFTEAFF. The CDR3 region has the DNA TGCGCCAGCAGCCGGGTCGGGGCAGCCTTCACTGAAGCTTTCTTT.

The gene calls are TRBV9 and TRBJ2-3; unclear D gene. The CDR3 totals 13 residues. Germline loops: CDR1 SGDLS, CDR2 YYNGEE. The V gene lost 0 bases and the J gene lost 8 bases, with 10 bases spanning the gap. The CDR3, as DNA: TGTGCCAGCAGCGTAGAATCATACCGTACGCAGTATTTT. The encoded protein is CASSVESYRTQYF.

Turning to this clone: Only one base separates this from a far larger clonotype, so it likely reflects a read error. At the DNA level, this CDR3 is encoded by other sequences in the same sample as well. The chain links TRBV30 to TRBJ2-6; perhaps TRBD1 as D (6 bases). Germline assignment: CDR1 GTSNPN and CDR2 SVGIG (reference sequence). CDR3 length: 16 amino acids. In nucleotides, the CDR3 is TGTGACTGGAGTAAATTATGGGGGCCTGGGGCCAACGTCCTGACTTTC. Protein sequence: CDWSKLWGPGANVLTF. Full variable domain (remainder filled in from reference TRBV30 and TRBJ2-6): SQTIHQWPATLVQPVGSPLSLECTVEGTSNPNLYWYRQAAGRGLQLLFYSVGIGQISSEVPQNLSASRPQDRQFILSSKKLLLSDSGFYLCDWSKLWGPGANVLTFGAGSRLTVL.

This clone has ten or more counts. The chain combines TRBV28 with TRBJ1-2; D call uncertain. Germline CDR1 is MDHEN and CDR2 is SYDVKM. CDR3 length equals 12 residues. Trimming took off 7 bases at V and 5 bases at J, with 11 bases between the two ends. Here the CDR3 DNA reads TGTGCCAGCAAGGGAACCGCTTATGGCTACACCTTC. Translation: CASKGTAYGYTF.

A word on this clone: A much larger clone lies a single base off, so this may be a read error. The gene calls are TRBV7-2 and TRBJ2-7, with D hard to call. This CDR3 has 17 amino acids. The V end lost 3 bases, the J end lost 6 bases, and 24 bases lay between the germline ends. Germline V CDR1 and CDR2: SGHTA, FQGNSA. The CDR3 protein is CASSFFSGRVSSSEQYF. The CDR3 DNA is TGTGCCAGCAGCTTCTTTTCCGGTCGGGTTAGTTCATCCGAGCAGTACTTC. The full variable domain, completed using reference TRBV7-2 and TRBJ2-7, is GAGVSQSPSNKVTEKGKDVELRCDPISGHTALYWYRQSLGQGLEFLIYFQGNSAPDKSGLPSDRFSAERTGGSVSTLTIQRTQQEDSAVYLCASSFFSGRVSSSEQYFGPGTRLTVT.

CDR3 in amino acids: CASRGLANTGELFF. The CDR3 bases are TGTGCCAGCAGAGGATTAGCGAACACCGGGGAGCTGTTTTTT. The V and J genes are TRBV27 and TRBJ2-2; D is uncertain. Germline V gene sequence: CDR1 MNHEY, CDR2 SMNVEV (reference sequence). V was pared by 6 bases and J by 0 bases, with 8 bases between. This CDR3 comprises 14 residues.

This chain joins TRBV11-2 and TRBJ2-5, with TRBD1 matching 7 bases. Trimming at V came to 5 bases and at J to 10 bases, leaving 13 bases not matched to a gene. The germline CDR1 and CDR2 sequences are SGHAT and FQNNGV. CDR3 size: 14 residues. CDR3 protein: CASSDRVGRDGQYF. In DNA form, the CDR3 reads TGTGCCAGCAGCGACAGGGTGGGCAGAGATGGCCAGTACTTC.

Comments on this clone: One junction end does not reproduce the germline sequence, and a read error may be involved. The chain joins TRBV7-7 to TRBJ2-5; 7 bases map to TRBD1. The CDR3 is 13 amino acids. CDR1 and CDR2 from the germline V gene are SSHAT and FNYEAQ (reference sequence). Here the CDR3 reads CASSLGGRETQYF. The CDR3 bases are TGTGCTAGCAGCTTAGGGGGCAGGGAGACCCAGTACTTC.

Here the CDR3 DNA reads TGTGCCAGCAGCACATGGGACACCGACTATGGCTACACCTTC. Translated: CASSTWDTDYGYTF. The chain recombines TRBV7-2 with TRBJ1-2, with D possibly being TRBD1 (6 bases). Trimming shortened V by 5 bases and J by 3 bases, and 13 bases separated the two germline ends. The germline V gene has CDR1 SGHTA and CDR2 FQGNSA. CDR3 length: 14 residues.